One sample yielded the 3 T cell receptor beta chains listed below, sequenced in a study of T cell responses to AZD1222 COVID-19 vaccine. This table comes from immunoSEQ multiplex PCR, and its TCRdb copy is limited to in-frame clones, with some not included. Seen here are about 54,000 clones, 89% observed once, and the top ten hold 13% to 15%. The source was peripheral blood, collected 28 days after the second AZD1222 dose. These TCRs come from an adult who received the AZD1222 COVID-19 vaccine.

This clone was observed once. The chain combines TRBV27 with TRBJ2-7; 9 bases line up with TRBD1. Germline assignment: CDR1 MNHEY and CDR2 SMNVEV (reference sequence). Germline trimming cut 6 bases from V and 5 bases from J; bases unmatched to any gene: 5. The CDR3 consists of 13 residues. The CDR3 coding sequence is TGTGCCAGCAGCAGACAGGGGGACCACGAGCAGTACTTC. This encodes CASSRQGDHEQYF.

As regards this clone: Mismatch with germline at one junction end may stem from a read error. This chain links TRBV2 with TRBJ1-5; TRBD1 is a possible D gene (5 bases). Germline CDR1 is SNHLY and CDR2 is FYNNEI. The CDR3 loop spans 14 amino acids. The CDR3 DNA is TGTGCCAGCAGCGAAGGACACGGAAATGAGCCCCAGCATTTT. Its protein product is CASSEGHGNEPQHF.

The chain joins TRBV5-8 to TRBJ2-7; D is undetermined. This CDR3 region has 15 residues. V was pared by 2 bases and J by 0 bases, with 12 bases between. Germline-derived CDR1 and CDR2 are SGHTS and YDEGEE. Here the CDR3 reads CASSLSQFDSYEQYF. The CDR3 DNA reads as TGTGCCAGCAGCTTATCACAGTTTGACTCCTACGAGCAGTACTTC. Complete variable domain (other parts from reference TRBV5-8 and TRBJ2-7): EAGVTQSPTHLIKTRGQQATLRCSPISGHTSVYWYQQALGLGLQFLLWYDEGEERNRGNFPPRFSGRQFPNYSSELNVNALELEDSALYLCASSLSQFDSYEQYFGPGTRLTVT.